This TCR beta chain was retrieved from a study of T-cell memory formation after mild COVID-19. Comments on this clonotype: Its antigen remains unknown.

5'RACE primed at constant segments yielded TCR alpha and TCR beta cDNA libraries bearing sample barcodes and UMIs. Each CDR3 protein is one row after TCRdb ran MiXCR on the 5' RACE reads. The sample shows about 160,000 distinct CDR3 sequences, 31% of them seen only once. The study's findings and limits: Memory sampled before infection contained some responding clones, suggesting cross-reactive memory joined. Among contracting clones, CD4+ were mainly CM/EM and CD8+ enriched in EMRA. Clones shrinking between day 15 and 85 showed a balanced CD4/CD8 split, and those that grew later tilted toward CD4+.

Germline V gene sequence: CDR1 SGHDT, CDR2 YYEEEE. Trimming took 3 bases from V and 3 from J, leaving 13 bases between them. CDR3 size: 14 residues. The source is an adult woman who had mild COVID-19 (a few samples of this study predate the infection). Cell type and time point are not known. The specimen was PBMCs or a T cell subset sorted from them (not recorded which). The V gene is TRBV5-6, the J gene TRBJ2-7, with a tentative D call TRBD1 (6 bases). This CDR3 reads CASSSGQSYYEQYF. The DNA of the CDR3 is TGTGCCAGCAGCTCCGGACAGAGCTACTACGAGCAGTACTTC.